This TCR beta chain was sequenced during a study of blood T cell repertoires in COVID-19. The germline CDR1 and CDR2 sequences are LGHNA and YSLEER. Trimming removed 4 bases from V and 2 bases from J; junction bases left unmatched: 11. The CDR3 is 20 amino acids. The table came from immunoSEQ multiplex PCR; TCRdb's copy has only in-frame clones and leaves some out. The sample has about 230,000 clones; roughly 88% are singletons. Sequencing was done on a sample of peripheral blood. This chain joins TRBV4-3 and TRBJ2-6, with 13 bases aligning to TRBD2. This TCR was recovered from a woman aged 40 to 55 who had recovered from COVID-19. CDR3 sequence (DNA): TGCGCCAGCAGCCCCTTTTCGACTAGCGGGGGGAGGACTGGGGCCAACGTCCTGACTTTC. Translating it yields CASSPFSTSGGRTGANVLTF.